The 2 T cell receptor beta chains below all came from one sample that was sequenced in a study of T cells after yellow fever vaccination. TCRdb ran MiXCR on the 5' RACE reads and lists one entry per CDR3 protein. The sample lists 200,000 to 250,000 distinct CDR3 sequences, about 7% seen once, with about 0.85% in the top ten. The material was CD4+ T cells sorted from PBMCs, obtained 15 days after the yellow fever booster vaccination. These receptors were collected from a man aged 25 to 40 who received the YFV17D yellow fever vaccine.

The table lists this clonotype with many counts. V and J are TRBV12-3 or TRBV12-4 and TRBJ1-5; D gene uncertain. Trimming cost V 5 bases and J 2 bases, with 10 bases left between them. This CDR3 comprises 14 residues. CDR3 amino acids: CASSTDGRNQPQHF. The DNA of the CDR3 is TGTGCCAGCAGTACGGACGGGCGCAATCAGCCCCAGCATTTT.

The V and J genes are TRBV20-1 and TRBJ2-3; TRBD2 matches 11 bases. The CDR3 runs to 17 residues. Germline V gene sequence: CDR1 DFQATT, CDR2 SNEGSKA (reference sequence). The J segment lost 8 bases and the V segment lost 0 bases, leaving 13 bases of the junction unmatched. CDR3 loop: CSARDQTGTSGTGTQYF. As DNA, the CDR3 is TGCAGTGCTAGAGATCAGACCGGGACTAGCGGAACGGGTACGCAGTATTTT.